This section outlines one TCR beta chain sequence together with its context. This may come from a read error, since a much larger clone is one base off. Total RNA (roughly 530 ng) served as template for TCR beta cDNA synthesis primed by a constant-region primer. Libraries of TCR beta came from three nested multiplex PCR rounds with slightly modified ARM-PCR. It was with TRBV1-TRBV30 forward primers and a C-beta reverse primer that the first two PCR rounds were run, at roughly 11 cycles each. TCRdb passed the multiplex PCR reads through MiXCR, listing each CDR3 protein once. The data show around 170,000 distinct CDR3 sequences, roughly 60% seen once. The CDR3 has 12 amino acids. Germline CDR1 is SQVTM and CDR2 is ANQGSEA. Trimming left V 5 bases short and J 10 bases short, with 15 bases between. This sample stems from a study of tumor-infiltrating lymphocytes in primary liver carcinoma. Study at large: All patients, whether men or women, fell within 30 to 69 years of age.

Blood RNA came from unsorted whole blood; germline DNA was also extracted. Sequencing was performed on peripheral blood. This clonotype originated in a man aged 35 to 55 with primary liver carcinoma and hepatitis B virus infection. The J gene is TRBJ2-1, the V gene TRBV29-1; possible D gene TRBD2, 6 bases. As DNA, the CDR3 is TGCAGCGTTTTCAAATCTAGCGAGGAGCAGTTCTTC. It specifies CSVFKSSEEQFF.